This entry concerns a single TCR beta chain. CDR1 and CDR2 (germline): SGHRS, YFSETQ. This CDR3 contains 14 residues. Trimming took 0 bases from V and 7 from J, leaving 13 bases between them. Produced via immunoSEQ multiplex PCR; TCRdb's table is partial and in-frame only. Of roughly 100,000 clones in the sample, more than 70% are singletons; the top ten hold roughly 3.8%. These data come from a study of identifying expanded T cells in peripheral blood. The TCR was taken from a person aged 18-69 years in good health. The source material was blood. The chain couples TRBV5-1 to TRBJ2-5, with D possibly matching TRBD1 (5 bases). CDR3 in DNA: TGCGCCAGCAGCTTGGAAGCCAGGGTGGGGACCCAGTACTTC. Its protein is CASSLEARVGTQYF.